Listed below are T cell receptor beta chains from one sample, sequenced in a study of blood T cell repertoires in COVID-19. TCRdb's copy holds only in-frame clones and misses some; the assay was immunoSEQ multiplex PCR. The data contain just under 150,000 clones, more than 75% of them singletons. Sequencing was performed on peripheral blood. All receptors come from a human donor with acute or convalescent COVID-19. The donor label of this sample is uncertain. Each CDR3 is given with its conserved first and last residue. The D gene is left open where the match is weak. Rows may omit the clone size; those that give it use once, few, many or a size class.

D gene,J gene,clone size,V gene,CDR3 DNA,CDR3 protein
TRBD1,TRBJ1-6,-,TRBV7-2,TGTGCCAGCAGCTTATCACAGGGGGCGAATTCACCCCTCCACTTT,CASSLSQGANSPLHF
-,TRBJ2-3,-,TRBV7-2,TGTGCCAGCAGCTCGGACAGCACTACGCAGTATTTT,CASSSDSTTQYF
-,TRBJ1-6,-,TRBV4-3,TGCGCCAGCAGCCAAGACTTCGGCAGGGTCTCCTCACCCCTCCACTTT,CASSQDFGRVSSPLHF
-,TRBJ2-1,-,TRBV7-2,TGTGCCAGCACAATCTATCGGGGGAGCTCCTACAATGAGCAGTTCTTC,CASTIYRGSSYNEQFF
TRBD2,TRBJ2-3,-,TRBV5-1,TGCGCCAGCAGCTTCCTAGCGGGGGCCACAGATACGCAGTATTTT,CASSFLAGATDTQYF
-,TRBJ1-1,-,TRBV27,TGTGCCAGCAGTTTAGAGGACAGCACTGAAGCTTTCTTT,CASSLEDSTEAFF
TRBD2,TRBJ2-1,-,TRBV9,TGTGCCAGCAGCACGGGACTAGCGGACAATGAGCAGTTCTTC,CASSTGLADNEQFF
-,TRBJ1-6,-,TRBV25-1,TGTGCCAGCACCAGGGGATCCTATAATTCACCCCTCCACTTT,CASTRGSYNSPLHF
-,TRBJ2-6,-,TRBV6-6,TGTGCCAGCAGCCGGATTGGGGGGTCAGGGGCCAACGTCCTGACTTTC,CASSRIGGSGANVLTF
-,TRBJ2-5,-,TRBV24-1,TGTGCCACCAGTGATGGGCGGGACGTCCAAGAGACCCAGTACTTC,CATSDGRDVQETQYF
TRBD1,TRBJ2-7,-,TRBV7-8,TGTGCCAGCCGATACAGGGACAGGGGGGAGCAGTACTTC,CASRYRDRGEQYF
-,TRBJ1-2,-,TRBV15,TGTGCCACCAGCAGAGATCTTGAGAGCTATGGCTACACCTTC,CATSRDLESYGYTF
-,TRBJ1-1,few,TRBV7-3,TGTGCCAGCAGCATCAGGGTGAACACTGAAGCTTTCTTT,CASSIRVNTEAFF
-,TRBJ1-5,-,TRBV27,TGTGCCAGCAGTTTATGGGCCAGGGAGGGGACCCAGCATTTT,CASSLWAREGTQHF
TRBD2,TRBJ2-3,-,TRBV6-1,TGTGCCAGCAGTGGTGGACTAGCGGGAGGAATCACAGATACGCAGTATTTT,CASSGGLAGGITDTQYF
-,TRBJ2-1,-,TRBV7-8,TGTGCCAGCAGCTTCACTCCTCAGGGGGGCAATGAGCAGTTCTTC,CASSFTPQGGNEQFF